The rows below give T cell receptor beta chains drawn from one sample of a study of read filtering for tumor transcriptome and immune sequencing. TCRdb analysed the reads with MiXCR anew, one entry per CDR3 protein. The sample records tens of thousands of distinct CDR3 sequences, around 21% being singletons. Sequenced: a population of CD138-negative cells sorted from bone marrow. The source is a donor over 35 with multiple myeloma. Both conserved end residues are trimmed from each CDR3. The D gene is left open where the match is weak.

d_gene,j_gene,v_gene,CDR3aa
-,TRBJ1-1,TRBV27,ASRIGGGVAEAF
-,TRBJ2-3,TRBV29-1,SVDQRLSADTQY
-,TRBJ1-4,TRBV7-2,VSSQGPASEKLF
-,TRBJ1-5,TRBV19,ASSITGANQPQH
-,TRBJ1-1,TRBV29-1,SVEEENSAEAF
TRBD2,TRBJ2-7,TRBV2,ASRGTIGSYEQY
TRBD2,TRBJ2-2,TRBV6-5,ASSYGLAGVGTGELF
TRBD1,TRBJ1-1,TRBV7-2,ASSLWTGGVPTEAF
-,TRBJ2-1,TRBV7-2,ASSADLLDNDGV
TRBD2,TRBJ2-7,TRBV20-1,SASTSGRDEQY
TRBD2,TRBJ2-3,TRBV19,ASSGLAGEGVDTQY
-,TRBJ2-1,TRBV7-6,ASSPLGGKRYNEQF
TRBD2,TRBJ2-5,TRBV4-1,ASSQVGGQETQY
-,TRBJ2-3,TRBV6-2/TRBV6-3,ASSPPQNTQY
-,TRBJ2-3,TRBV24-1,ATSEGDGSTDTQY
-,TRBJ2-1,TRBV7-9,ASSLGPDYNEQF
-,TRBJ1-1,TRBV6-5,ASSYTGAQGKLNTEAF
-,TRBJ2-3,TRBV7-8,ASSLASVTSTDTQY
-,TRBJ1-1,TRBV25-1,ASKEARNTEAF
-,TRBJ2-1,TRBV5-1,ASSLRLGSAYEQF
TRBD2,TRBJ2-5,TRBV28,ASSLGGGGPQETQY
TRBD2,TRBJ2-2,TRBV28,ASRRPGLAGTGELF